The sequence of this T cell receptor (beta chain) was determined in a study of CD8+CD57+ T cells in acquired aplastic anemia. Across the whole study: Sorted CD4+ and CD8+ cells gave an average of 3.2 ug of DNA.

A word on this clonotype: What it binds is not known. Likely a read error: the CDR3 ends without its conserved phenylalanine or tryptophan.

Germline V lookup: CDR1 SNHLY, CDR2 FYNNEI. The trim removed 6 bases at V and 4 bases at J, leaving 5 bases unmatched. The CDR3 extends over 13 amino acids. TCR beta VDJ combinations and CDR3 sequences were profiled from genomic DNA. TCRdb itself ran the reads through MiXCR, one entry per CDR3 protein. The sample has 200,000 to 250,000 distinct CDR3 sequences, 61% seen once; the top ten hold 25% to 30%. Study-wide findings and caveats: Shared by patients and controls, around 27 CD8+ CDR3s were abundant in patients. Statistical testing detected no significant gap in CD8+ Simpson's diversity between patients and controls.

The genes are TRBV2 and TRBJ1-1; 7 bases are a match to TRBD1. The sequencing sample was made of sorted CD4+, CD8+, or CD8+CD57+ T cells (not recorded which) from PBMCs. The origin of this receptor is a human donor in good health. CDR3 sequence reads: CASRVSGGTEAFL. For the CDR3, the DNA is TGTGCCAGCAGAGTATCAGGGGGCACTGAAGCTTTCCTT.